This T cell receptor (beta chain) was retrieved from a study of blood T cell repertoires in COVID-19. In the study overall: From T cells, B-cell-depleted T cells, or PBMCs came the material, which was cDNA or gDNA.

Seattle patient enrollment occurred during active infection, with longitudinal follow-up thereafter. Per the original methods: Amplified reference gene primers provided the basis for estimating nucleated cell counts. Clones were sequenced by immunoSEQ multiplex PCR, and TCRdb holds only the in-frame ones, with some missing. That table furnishes V, J and clone size, whereas the DNA furnished D and trimming. The sample yields hundreds of thousands of clones, 85% to 90% seen once. Germline assignment: CDR1 MNHEY and CDR2 SVGEGT. V dropped 5 bases and J dropped 4; count of bases not matched to a gene: 7. This CDR3 comprises 15 residues.

The sequenced material came from peripheral blood. This sequence was found in a woman in her thirties or forties with COVID-19, enrolled during active disease. The chain couples TRBV6-2 or TRBV6-3 to TRBJ2-1, with 8 positions matching TRBD2. CDR3 nucleotide sequence: TGTGCCAGCAGTCACCGTAGCGGGGATTACAATGAGCAGTTCTTC. It yields the protein CASSHRSGDYNEQFF.